This entry lists 23 T cell receptor beta chains sequenced from one sample in a study of blood T cell repertoires in COVID-19 (dated by TCRdb to about 2020). Library construction relied on the immunoSEQ multiplex PCR assay. Sourced from immuneACCESS, this table was stored by TCRdb with only in-frame sequences that have V and J called. A share of the clones is absent; for the studies checked, an unresolved V gene accounts for under half, and the remainder has no known explanation. A total of approximately 100,000 clones appear in this sample, around 83% of them only once. In total, the top ten clones hold 2% to 2.5% of the sample. The sequencing sample was made of peripheral blood. These receptors were collected from a human donor in a cohort sampled during active COVID-19.

The J gene is TRBJ1-5, the V gene TRBV2, with unresolved D. CDR1 and CDR2 from the germline V gene are SNHLY and FYNNEI. V was clipped by 0 bases and J by 4 bases, with 25 bases between them. This CDR3 is 20 amino acids long. DNA of the CDR3: TGTGCCAGCAGTGAAGCGTTACCCGGGGTACGCCCTTTGGGGAATCAGCCCCAGCATTTT. It encodes CASSEALPGVRPLGNQPQHF. Filled out from reference TRBV2 and TRBJ1-5, the complete variable domain reads EPEVTQTPSHQVTQMGQEVILRCVPISNHLYFYWYRQILGQKVEFLVSFYNNEISEKSEIFDDQFSVERPDGSNFTLKIRSTKLEDSAMYFCASSEALPGVRPLGNQPQHFGDGTRLSIL.

The chain employs TRBV10-3 and TRBJ2-7; 14 bases match TRBD2. Germline CDR1 and CDR2: ENHRY and SYGVKD. CDR3 length: 16 amino acids. V was clipped by 8 bases and J by 4 bases; unmatched bases: 10. CDR3 loop: CAIGAGTSGSIYEQYF. The CDR3 bases are TGTGCCATCGGTGCCGGGACTAGCGGGAGTATATACGAGCAGTACTTC.

V gene TRBV3-1 (or the pseudogene TRBV3-2) combines with J gene TRBJ1-2; D is possibly TRBD1 (5 bases). V gave up 4 bases and J gave up 3 bases, with 12 bases separating them. Germline lookup yields CDR1 LGHDT and CDR2 YNNKEL (reference sequence). The CDR3 has 14 amino acids. The CDR3 DNA reads as TGTGCCAGCAGCCCGGACGGAGGGGACTATGGCTACACCTTC. It specifies CASSPDGGDYGYTF.

The chain has TRBV9 and TRBJ2-7; 16 nucleotides line up with TRBD2. The V gene end was trimmed by 4 bases and the J gene end by 5 bases; junction bases not matched to a gene: 6. In germline, CDR1 is SGDLS, CDR2 YYNGEE. The CDR3 has 16 amino acids. The CDR3 loop is CASSPGTSGRADEQYF. The DNA for the CDR3 is TGTGCCAGCAGCCCTGGGACTAGCGGGAGGGCCGACGAGCAGTACTTC.

This clone was recorded only once. J is TRBJ2-5 and V is TRBV18; 7 bases match TRBD1. CDR3 length: 14 amino acids. Germline lookup yields CDR1 KGHSH and CDR2 LQKENI. J was trimmed by 4 bases and V by 0 bases; bases with no gene match: 2. The CDR3 loop reads CASSPPGTVETQYF. The CDR3 region has the DNA TGTGCCAGCTCACCACCGGGGACAGTAGAGACCCAGTACTTC.

This chain uses TRBV20-1 with TRBJ2-1; 9 bases line up with TRBD2. CDR1 is DFQATT and CDR2 is SNEGSKA in the germline V gene (reference sequence). The CDR3 covers 16 residues. The V segment lost 3 bases and the J segment 9 bases; nucleotides outside the gene matches: 15. The CDR3 region has the DNA TGCAGTGCTAGTCGCCCCACGGGACTAGCTGTTCCTGAGCAGTTCTTC. This encodes CSASRPTGLAVPEQFF.

The chain employs TRBV7-9 and TRBJ2-1; unclear D gene. Germline-derived CDR1 and CDR2 are SEHNR and FQNEAQ (reference sequence). V was pared by 7 bases and J by 4 bases, with 11 bases between. This CDR3 region has 13 residues. DNA of the CDR3: TGTGCCAGCAACCCGGTCCCTTACAATGAGCAGTTCTTC. This gives the protein CASNPVPYNEQFF.

The chain couples TRBV3-1 (or the pseudogene TRBV3-2) to TRBJ2-3, with TRBD1 as a possible D gene (5 bases). V lost 0 bases to trimming and J lost 6 bases, with 7 bases between them. CDR1 is LGHDT, CDR2 YNNKEL, per germline (reference sequence). CDR3 length: 13 residues. CDR3 sequence reads: CASSQDRVDTQYF. In DNA form, the CDR3 reads TGTGCCAGCAGCCAAGACAGGGTGGATACGCAGTATTTT.

The V and J genes are TRBV7-3 and TRBJ2-6; D unresolved. CDR3 length: 14 residues. V was clipped by 3 bases and J by 2 bases, with 5 bases between them. Germline-derived CDR1 and CDR2 are SGHTA and FQGTGA. This CDR3 reads CASSFNPGANVLTF. For the CDR3, the DNA is TGTGCCAGCAGCTTTAATCCTGGGGCCAACGTCCTGACTTTC.

This chain's CDR3 is CASSAFPGQGSYEQYF. CDR3 sequence (DNA): TGCGCCAGCAGCGCATTCCCGGGACAGGGCTCCTACGAGCAGTACTTC. The genes are TRBV5-1 and TRBJ2-7; 9 positions match TRBD1. With 4 bases clipped from V and 0 bases from J, the junction kept 8 bases outside the gene matches. Germline V gives CDR1 SGHRS, CDR2 YFSETQ. The CDR3 sequence is 16 residues long.

The rearrangement uses TRBV5-4 and TRBJ2-5; TRBD2 aligns across 12 bases. The CDR3 runs to 16 residues. Germline-derived CDR1 and CDR2 are SGHNT and YYREEE (reference sequence). V lost 4 bases to trimming and J lost 2 bases; unmatched junction nucleotides: 6. This CDR3 reads CASSRGGTSGQETQYF. CDR3 DNA sequence: TGTGCCAGCAGCCGGGGGGGGACTAGCGGGCAAGAGACCCAGTACTTC.

This chain links TRBV7-2 with TRBJ1-5; D not certain. This CDR3 is built from 12 residues. Per the germline V gene, CDR1 is SGHTA and CDR2 is FQGNSA. Deletions cut 0 bases from V and 5 bases from J, with 2 bases between. The CDR3 DNA reads TGTGCCAGCAGCTTAGCCGATCAGCCCCAGCATTTT. Its translation: CASSLADQPQHF.

The chain is built from TRBV4-1 and TRBJ2-1; TRBD2 might be the D (6 bases). The CDR3 is 12 amino acids. Germline assignment: CDR1 MGHRA and CDR2 YSYEKL. Trimming pared 3 bases from V and 9 bases from J, leaving 9 bases between. Here the CDR3 DNA reads TGCGCCAGCAGCCAGGCGGGACTTGAGCAGTTCTTC. Its translation: CASSQAGLEQFF.

The chain combines TRBV6-5 with TRBJ2-7, with 7 bases aligning to TRBD1. With 7 bases clipped from V and 0 bases from J, the junction kept 9 bases outside the gene matches. This CDR3 has 15 residues. The germline V gene has CDR1 MNHEY and CDR2 SVGAGI. CDR3 DNA: TGTGCCAGCACCCCGAGGCAGGGGGACTCCTACGAGCAGTACTTC. It yields the protein CASTPRQGDSYEQYF.

The chain joins TRBV6-5 to TRBJ2-7, with TRBD2 matching over 9 bases. The V gene's germline CDR1 is MNHEY and CDR2 SVGAGI. Trimming at V came to 8 bases and at J to 3 bases, leaving 5 bases not matched to a gene. This CDR3 is 13 amino acids long. CDR3 in amino acids: CASVQREVYEQYF. The CDR3 bases are TGTGCCAGCGTCCAGCGGGAGGTCTACGAGCAGTACTTC.

The chain recombines TRBV28 with TRBJ1-2; 7 bases are shared with TRBD1. V shed 11 bases, J shed 8 bases, and the junction held 14 bases outside the gene matches. Germline-derived CDR1 and CDR2 are MDHEN and SYDVKM. This CDR3 spans 13 amino acids. CDR3 coding DNA: TGTGCCTCCCGGGATGACAGGGTTCAGGGCTACACCTTC. Its translation is CASRDDRVQGYTF.

This chain links TRBV2 with TRBJ1-6; TRBD1 matches 8 bases. This CDR3 spans 14 amino acids. J was trimmed by 9 bases and V by 9 bases; bases with no gene match: 10. CDR1 SNHLY and CDR2 FYNNEI come from the germline V gene. Written as DNA, the CDR3 is TGTGCCAGTACCCCCGGCAGGGGGCCTTCACCCCTCCACTTT. This gives the protein CASTPGRGPSPLHF.

V usage is TRBV28 and J usage is TRBJ2-3; D remains unclear. The length of the CDR3 is 15 residues. Trimming took off 4 bases at V and 0 bases at J, with 11 bases between the two ends. Germline V gene data show CDR1 as MDHEN and CDR2 as SYDVKM. The CDR3 region has the DNA TGTGCCAGCAGTTCGCAGCGCTCTAGCACAGATACGCAGTATTTT. Translation gives CASSSQRSSTDTQYF. Full variable domain (rest looked up from reference TRBV28 and TRBJ2-3): DVKVTQSSRYLVKRTGEKVFLECVQDMDHENMFWYRQDPGLGLRLIYFSYDVKMKEKGDIPEGYSVSREKKERFSLILESASTNQTSMYLCASSSQRSSTDTQYFGPGTRLTVL.

The chain carries TRBV7-3 and TRBJ1-1; D unclear. CDR1 and CDR2 (germline): SGHTA, FQGTGA. The CDR3 length is 14 residues. V was shortened by 0 bases and J by 5 bases, with 10 bases between the two germline ends. This CDR3 reads CASSLTGGGTEAFF. CDR3 coding DNA: TGTGCCAGCAGCTTAACCGGTGGAGGGACTGAAGCTTTCTTT. The full variable domain, in which reference TRBV7-3 and TRBJ1-1 provide the parts outside the CDR3, is GAGVSQTPSNKVTEKGKYVELRCDPISGHTALYWYRQSLGQGPEFLIYFQGTGAADDSGLPNDRFFAVRPEGSVSTLKIQRTERGDSAVYLCASSLTGGGTEAFFGQGTRLTVV.

This chain links TRBV3-1 (or the pseudogene TRBV3-2) with TRBJ2-6; 9 bases are shared with TRBD2. Germline loops: CDR1 LGHDT, CDR2 YNNKEL (reference sequence). Germline trimming cut 0 bases from V and 0 bases from J; bases unmatched to any gene: 15. The CDR3 sequence is 22 residues long. The CDR3, as DNA: TGTGCCAGCAGCCAAGAAATCCTAGCGGGGCAAGTTGGCTACTCTGGGGCCAACGTCCTGACTTTC. Translated: CASSQEILAGQVGYSGANVLTF.

The V call is TRBV9, the J call TRBJ2-1; maybe TRBD1 (6 bases). This CDR3 has 14 amino acids. The V end lost 4 bases, the J end lost 5 bases, and 13 bases lay between the germline ends. CDR1 and CDR2 from the germline V gene are SGDLS and YYNGEE. CDR3 protein: CASSPAGTNNEQFF. CDR3 sequence (DNA): TGTGCCAGCAGCCCCGCCGGGACAAACAATGAGCAGTTCTTC.

The gene calls are TRBV12-3 or TRBV12-4 and TRBJ1-5; D gene unclear. Between the trimmed V and J ends, which lost 4 bases and 10 bases, there was a span of 11 bases. This CDR3 has 12 amino acids. In nucleotides, the CDR3 is TGTGCCAGCAGTTCGGTTCCAGGACCCCAGCATTTT. Protein: CASSSVPGPQHF.

CDR3 protein: CASRSGESLNYQPQHF. CDR3 nucleotide sequence: TGTGCCAGCAGATCAGGGGAATCACTCAACTATCAGCCCCAGCATTTT. This chain connects TRBV28 to TRBJ1-5; maybe TRBD1 (6 bases). Per the germline V gene, CDR1 is MDHEN and CDR2 is SYDVKM. CDR3 size: 16 residues. Trimming stripped 6 bases from V and 5 bases from J, with 20 bases between.